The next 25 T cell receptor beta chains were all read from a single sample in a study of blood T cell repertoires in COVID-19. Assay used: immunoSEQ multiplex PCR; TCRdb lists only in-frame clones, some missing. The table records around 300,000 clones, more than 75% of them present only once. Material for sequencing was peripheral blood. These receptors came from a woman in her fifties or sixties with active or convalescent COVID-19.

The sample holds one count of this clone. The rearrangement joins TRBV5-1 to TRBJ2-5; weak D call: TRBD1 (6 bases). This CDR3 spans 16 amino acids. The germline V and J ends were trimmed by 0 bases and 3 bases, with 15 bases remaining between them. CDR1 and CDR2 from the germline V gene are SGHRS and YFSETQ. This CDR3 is CASSLATGAIKETQYF. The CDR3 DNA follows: TGCGCCAGCAGCTTGGCGACAGGAGCCATTAAAGAGACCCAGTACTTC.

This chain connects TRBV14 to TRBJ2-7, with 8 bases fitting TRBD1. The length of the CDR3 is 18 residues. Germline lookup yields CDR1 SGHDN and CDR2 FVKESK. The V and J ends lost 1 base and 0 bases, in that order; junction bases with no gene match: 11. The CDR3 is CASSQVPLRDRTSYEQYF. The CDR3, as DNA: TGTGCCAGCAGCCAAGTCCCTCTCCGGGACAGGACCTCCTACGAGCAGTACTTC. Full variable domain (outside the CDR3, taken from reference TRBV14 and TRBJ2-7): EAGVTQFPSHSVIEKGQTVTLRCDPISGHDNLYWYRRVMGKEIKFLLHFVKESKQDESGMPNNRFLAERTGGTYSTLKVQPAELEDSGVYFCASSQVPLRDRTSYEQYFGPGTRLTVT.

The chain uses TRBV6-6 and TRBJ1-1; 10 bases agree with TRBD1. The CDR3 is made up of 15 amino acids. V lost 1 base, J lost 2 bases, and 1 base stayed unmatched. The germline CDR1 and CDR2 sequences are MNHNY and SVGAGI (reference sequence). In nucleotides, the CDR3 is TGTGCCAGCAGTTACTGGACAGGGGGTAACACTGAAGCTTTCTTT. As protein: CASSYWTGGNTEAFF.

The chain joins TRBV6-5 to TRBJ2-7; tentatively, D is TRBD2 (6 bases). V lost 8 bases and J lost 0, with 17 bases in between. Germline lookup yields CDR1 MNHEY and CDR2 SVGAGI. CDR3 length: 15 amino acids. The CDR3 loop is CASGSGGSGSYEQYF. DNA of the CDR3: TGTGCCAGCGGGTCCGGGGGTAGCGGCTCCTACGAGCAGTACTTC.

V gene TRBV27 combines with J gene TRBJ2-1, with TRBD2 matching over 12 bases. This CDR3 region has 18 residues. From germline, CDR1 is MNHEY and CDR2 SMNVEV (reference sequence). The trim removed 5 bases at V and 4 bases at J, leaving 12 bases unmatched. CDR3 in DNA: TGTGCCAGCAGTCAAACCCTTGGACTAGCGGGACGTTACAATGAGCAGTTCTTC. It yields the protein CASSQTLGLAGRYNEQFF.

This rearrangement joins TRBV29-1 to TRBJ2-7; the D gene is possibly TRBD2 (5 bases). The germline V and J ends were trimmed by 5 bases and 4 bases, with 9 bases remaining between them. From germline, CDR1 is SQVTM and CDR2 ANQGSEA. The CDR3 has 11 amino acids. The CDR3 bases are TGCAGCGTTATGAGGGCATACGAGCAGTACTTC. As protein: CSVMRAYEQYF.

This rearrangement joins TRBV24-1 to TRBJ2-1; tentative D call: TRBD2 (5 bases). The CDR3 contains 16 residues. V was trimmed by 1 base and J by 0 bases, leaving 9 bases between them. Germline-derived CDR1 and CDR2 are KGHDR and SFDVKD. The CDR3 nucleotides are TGTGCCACCAGTGATTTAGAGGGCAACTCCTACAATGAGCAGTTCTTC. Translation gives CATSDLEGNSYNEQFF.

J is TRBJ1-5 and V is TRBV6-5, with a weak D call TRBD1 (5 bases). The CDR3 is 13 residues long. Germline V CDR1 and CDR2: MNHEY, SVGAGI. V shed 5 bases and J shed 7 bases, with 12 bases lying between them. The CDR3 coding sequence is TGTGCCAGCAGTACCCATTCAGGGCAGCCCCAGCATTTT. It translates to CASSTHSGQPQHF.

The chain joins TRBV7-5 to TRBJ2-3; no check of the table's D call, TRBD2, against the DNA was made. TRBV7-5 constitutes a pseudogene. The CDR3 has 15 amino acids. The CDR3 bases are TGTGCCAGAAGCCTCACTCCCCTCGGCACAGATACGCAGTATTTT. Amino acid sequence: CARSLTPLGTDTQYF.

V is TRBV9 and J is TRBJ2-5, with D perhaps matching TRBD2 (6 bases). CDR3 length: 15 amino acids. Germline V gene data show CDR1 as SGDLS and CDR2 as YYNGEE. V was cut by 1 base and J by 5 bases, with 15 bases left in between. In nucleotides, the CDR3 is TGTGCCAGCAGCGTAACCGCGGGGCTGGGTGAGACCCAGTACTTC. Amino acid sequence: CASSVTAGLGETQYF.

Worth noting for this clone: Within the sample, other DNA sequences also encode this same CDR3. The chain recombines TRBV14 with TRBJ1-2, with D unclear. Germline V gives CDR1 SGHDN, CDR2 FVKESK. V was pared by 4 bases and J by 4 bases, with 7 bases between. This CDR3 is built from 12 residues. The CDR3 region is CASSPSSYGYTF. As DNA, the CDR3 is TGTGCCAGCAGCCCGTCGTCCTATGGCTACACCTTC.

The CDR3 nucleotides are TGTGCCAGCAGCACCTCCTGGGGGGGAGAAGCTTTCTTT. It codes for CASSTSWGGEAFF. This chain links TRBV5-5 with TRBJ1-1, with D maybe TRBD1 (5 bases). The CDR3 sequence is 13 residues long. The V and J ends lost 4 bases and 8 bases respectively, with 15 bases between them. Germline V gene sequence: CDR1 SGHKS, CDR2 YYEKEE (reference sequence).

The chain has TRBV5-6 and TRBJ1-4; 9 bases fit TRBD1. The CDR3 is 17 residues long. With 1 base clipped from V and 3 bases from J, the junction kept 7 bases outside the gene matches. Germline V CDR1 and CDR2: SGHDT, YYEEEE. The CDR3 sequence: CASSLSGQGQANEKLFF. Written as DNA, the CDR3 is TGTGCCAGCAGCTTGTCGGGACAGGGACAGGCTAATGAAAAACTGTTTTTT.

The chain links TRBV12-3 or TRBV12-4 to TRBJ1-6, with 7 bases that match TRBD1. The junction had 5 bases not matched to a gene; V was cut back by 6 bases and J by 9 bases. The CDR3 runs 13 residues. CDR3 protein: CASRTGFGSPLHF. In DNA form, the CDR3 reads TGTGCCAGCAGGACAGGGTTTGGTTCACCCCTCCACTTT.

CDR3 sequence reads: CASSSRAGNTIYF. The CDR3 DNA is TGCGCCAGCTCAAGCAGGGCTGGAAACACCATATATTTT. V is TRBV5-1 and J is TRBJ1-3, with D maybe TRBD1 (5 bases). CDR3 length equals 13 residues. Germline assignment: CDR1 SGHRS and CDR2 YFSETQ. Trimming removed 7 bases at V and 2 bases at J, with 10 bases between.

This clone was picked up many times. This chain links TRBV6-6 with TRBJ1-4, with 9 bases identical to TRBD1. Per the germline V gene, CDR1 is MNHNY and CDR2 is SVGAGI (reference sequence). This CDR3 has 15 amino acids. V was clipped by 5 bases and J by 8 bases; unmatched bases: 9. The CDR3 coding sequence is TGTGCCAGCAGTGCCCCGGGACAGGGTCGCGAAAAACTGTTTTTT. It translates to CASSAPGQGREKLFF.

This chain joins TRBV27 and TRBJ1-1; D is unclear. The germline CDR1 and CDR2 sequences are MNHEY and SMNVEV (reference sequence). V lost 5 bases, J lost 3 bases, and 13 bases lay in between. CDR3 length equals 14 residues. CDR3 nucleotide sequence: TGTGCCAGCAGTCCTAAACCACAGTACACTGAAGCTTTCTTT. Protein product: CASSPKPQYTEAFF.

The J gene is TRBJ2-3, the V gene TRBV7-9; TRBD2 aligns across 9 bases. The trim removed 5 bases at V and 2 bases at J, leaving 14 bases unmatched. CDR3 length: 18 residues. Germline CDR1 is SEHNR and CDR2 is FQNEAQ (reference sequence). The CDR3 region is CASSPHAGGLASTDTQYF. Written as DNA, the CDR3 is TGTGCCAGCAGCCCCCATGCCGGGGGACTAGCTTCCACAGATACGCAGTATTTT. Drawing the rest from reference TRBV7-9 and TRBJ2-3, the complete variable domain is DTGVSQNPRHKITKRGQNVTFRCDPISEHNRLYWYRQTLGQGPEFLTYFQNEAQLEKSRLLSDRFSAERPKGSFSTLEIQRTEQGDSAMYLCASSPHAGGLASTDTQYFGPGTRLTVL.

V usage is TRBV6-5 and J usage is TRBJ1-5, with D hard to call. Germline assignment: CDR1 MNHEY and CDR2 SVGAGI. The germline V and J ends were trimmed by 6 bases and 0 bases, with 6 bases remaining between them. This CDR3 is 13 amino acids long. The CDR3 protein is CASRTNSNQPQHF. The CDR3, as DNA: TGTGCCAGCAGGACAAATAGCAATCAGCCCCAGCATTTT.

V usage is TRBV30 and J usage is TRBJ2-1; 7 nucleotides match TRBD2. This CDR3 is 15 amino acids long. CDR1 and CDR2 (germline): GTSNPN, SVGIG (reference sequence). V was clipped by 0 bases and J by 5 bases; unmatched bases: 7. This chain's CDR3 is CAWSVGTSDHNEQFF. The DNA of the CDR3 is TGTGCCTGGAGTGTAGGAACTAGCGATCACAATGAGCAGTTCTTC.

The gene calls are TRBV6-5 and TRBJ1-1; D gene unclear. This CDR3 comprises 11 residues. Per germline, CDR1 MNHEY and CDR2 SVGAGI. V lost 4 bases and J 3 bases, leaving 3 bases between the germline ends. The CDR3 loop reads CASSSDTEAFF. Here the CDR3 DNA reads TGTGCCAGCAGTTCGGACACTGAAGCTTTCTTT.

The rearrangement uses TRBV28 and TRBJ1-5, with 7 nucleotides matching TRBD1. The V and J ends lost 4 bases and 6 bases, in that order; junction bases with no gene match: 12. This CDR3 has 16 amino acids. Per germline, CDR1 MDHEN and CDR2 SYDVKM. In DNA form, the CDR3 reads TGTGCCAGCAGTTCCACGTCGGGACAGCACAGTCAGCCCCAGCATTTT. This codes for CASSSTSGQHSQPQHF.

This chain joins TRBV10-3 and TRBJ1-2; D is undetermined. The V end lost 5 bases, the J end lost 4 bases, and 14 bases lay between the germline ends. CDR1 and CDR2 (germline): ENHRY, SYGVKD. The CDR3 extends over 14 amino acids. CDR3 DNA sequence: TGTGCCATCAGTCTACCAGGAACGAGCTATGGCTACACCTTC. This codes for CAISLPGTSYGYTF.

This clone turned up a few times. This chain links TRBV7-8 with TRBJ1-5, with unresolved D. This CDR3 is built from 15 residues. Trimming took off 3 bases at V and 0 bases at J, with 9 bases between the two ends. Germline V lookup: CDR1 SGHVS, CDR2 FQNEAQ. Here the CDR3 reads CASSLGANSNQPQHF. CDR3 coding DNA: TGTGCCAGCAGCTTGGGCGCAAATAGCAATCAGCCCCAGCATTTT.

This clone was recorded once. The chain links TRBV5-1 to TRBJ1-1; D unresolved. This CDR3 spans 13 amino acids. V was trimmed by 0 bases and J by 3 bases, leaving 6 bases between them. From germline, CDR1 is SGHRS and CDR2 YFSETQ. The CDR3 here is CASSLDRDTEAFF. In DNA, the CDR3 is TGCGCCAGCAGCTTGGACCGGGACACTGAAGCTTTCTTT.